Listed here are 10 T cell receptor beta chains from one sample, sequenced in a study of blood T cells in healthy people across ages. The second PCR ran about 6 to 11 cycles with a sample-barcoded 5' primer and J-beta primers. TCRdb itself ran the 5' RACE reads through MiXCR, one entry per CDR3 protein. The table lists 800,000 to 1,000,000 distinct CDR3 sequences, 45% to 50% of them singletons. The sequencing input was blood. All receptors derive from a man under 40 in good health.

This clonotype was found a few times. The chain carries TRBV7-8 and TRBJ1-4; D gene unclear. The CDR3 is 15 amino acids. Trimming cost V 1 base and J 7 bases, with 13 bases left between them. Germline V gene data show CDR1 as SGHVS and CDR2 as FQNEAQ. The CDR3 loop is CASSLVGGNGEKLFF. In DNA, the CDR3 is TGTGCCAGCAGCTTAGTGGGCGGGAATGGTGAAAAACTGTTTTTT.

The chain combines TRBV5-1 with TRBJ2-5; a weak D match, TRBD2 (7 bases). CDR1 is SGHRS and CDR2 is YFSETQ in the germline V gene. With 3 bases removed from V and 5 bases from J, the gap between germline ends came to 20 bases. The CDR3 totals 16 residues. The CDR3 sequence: CASSSGGHLGEETQYF. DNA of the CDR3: TGCGCCAGCAGCTCGGGGGGACATCTAGGGGAGGAGACCCAGTACTTC. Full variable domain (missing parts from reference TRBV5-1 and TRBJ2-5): KAGVTQTPRYLIKTRGQQVTLSCSPISGHRSVSWYQQTPGQGLQFLFEYFSETQRNKGNFPGRFSGRQFSNSRSEMNVSTLELGDSALYLCASSSGGHLGEETQYFGPGTRLLVL.

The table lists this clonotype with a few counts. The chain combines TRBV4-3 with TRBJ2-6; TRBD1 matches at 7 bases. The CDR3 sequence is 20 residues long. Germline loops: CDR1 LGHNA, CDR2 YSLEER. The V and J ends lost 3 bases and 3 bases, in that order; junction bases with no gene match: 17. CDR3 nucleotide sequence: TGCGCCAGCAGCCACCATTCGGACAGGACCTATGAGTTTGGGGCCAACGTCCTGACTTTC. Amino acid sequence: CASSHHSDRTYEFGANVLTF.

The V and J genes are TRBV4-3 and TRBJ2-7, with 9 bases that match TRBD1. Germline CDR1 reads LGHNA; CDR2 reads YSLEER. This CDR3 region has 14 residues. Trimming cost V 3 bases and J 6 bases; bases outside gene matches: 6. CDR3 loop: CASSQRTGAVEQYF. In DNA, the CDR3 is TGCGCCAGCAGCCAGAGGACAGGGGCGGTCGAGCAGTACTTC.

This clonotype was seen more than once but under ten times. CDR3 coding DNA: TGTGCCAGCAGTGAACGGGAATCTAGCACAGATACGCAGTATTTT. Its protein is CASSERESSTDTQYF. The V call is TRBV2, the J call TRBJ2-3; D perhaps matches TRBD2 (5 bases). The V gene lost 2 bases and the J gene lost 0 bases, with 9 bases spanning the gap. Germline V CDR1 and CDR2: SNHLY, FYNNEI. The CDR3 length is 15 residues.

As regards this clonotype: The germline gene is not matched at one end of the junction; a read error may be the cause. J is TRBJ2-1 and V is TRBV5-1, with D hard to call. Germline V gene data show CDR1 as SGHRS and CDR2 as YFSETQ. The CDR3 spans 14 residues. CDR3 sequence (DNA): TGCGCCCGCAGCTTGGAACGCCTGCTCAATGAGCAGTTCTTC. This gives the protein CARSLERLLNEQFF.

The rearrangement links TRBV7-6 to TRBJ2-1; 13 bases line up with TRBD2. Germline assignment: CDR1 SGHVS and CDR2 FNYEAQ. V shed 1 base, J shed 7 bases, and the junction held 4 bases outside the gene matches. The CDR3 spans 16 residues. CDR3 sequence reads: CASSLEGLAGRNEQFF. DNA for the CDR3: TGTGCCAGCAGCTTAGAGGGACTAGCGGGGAGGAATGAGCAGTTCTTC.

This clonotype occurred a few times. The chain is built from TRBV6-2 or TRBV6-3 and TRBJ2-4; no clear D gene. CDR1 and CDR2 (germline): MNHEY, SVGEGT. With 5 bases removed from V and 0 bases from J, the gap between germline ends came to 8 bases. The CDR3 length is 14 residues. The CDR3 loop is CASSGVGAKNIQYF. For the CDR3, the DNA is TGTGCCAGCAGTGGGGTAGGAGCCAAAAACATTCAGTACTTC.

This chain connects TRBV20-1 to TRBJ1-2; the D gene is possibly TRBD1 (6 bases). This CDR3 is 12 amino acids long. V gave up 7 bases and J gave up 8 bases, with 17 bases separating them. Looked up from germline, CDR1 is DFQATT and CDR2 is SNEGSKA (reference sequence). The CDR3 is CSGTAYTSGYTF. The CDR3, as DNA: TGCAGTGGGACAGCATATACCTCGGGCTACACCTTC.

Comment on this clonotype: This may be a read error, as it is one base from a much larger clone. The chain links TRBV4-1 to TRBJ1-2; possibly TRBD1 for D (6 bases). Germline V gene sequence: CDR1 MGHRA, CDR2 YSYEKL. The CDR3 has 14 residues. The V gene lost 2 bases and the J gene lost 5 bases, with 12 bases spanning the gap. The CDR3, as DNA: TGCGCCAGCAGCCAATTTAGCCAGGGGTATGGCTACACCTTC. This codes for CASSQFSQGYGYTF.